This T cell receptor (beta chain) was captured in a study of CD8+ T cells in alopecia areata. As for the study in general: For the treated group, dosing was oral tofacitinib at 5 to 10 mg twice daily.

Treatment defined: oral pan-JAK inhibitor, 5-10 mg twice daily. Obtained from alopecia areata patients were lesional scalp punch biopsies along with peripheral blood. cDNA reverse transcribed from extracted RNA served as the sequencing template. Sequenced by immunoSEQ multiplex PCR; TCRdb stores in-frame clones only, minus some. There are 200,000 to 250,000 clones in the sample; about 57% occur only once, and around 1.5% lies in the top ten. Germline V gene lookup returns CDR1 SNHLY and CDR2 FYNNEI. This CDR3 is 14 amino acids long. J gave up 6 bases and V 5 bases, and 8 bases lay outside the gene matches.

This sequence joins TRBV2 and TRBJ1-2; 8 bases match TRBD1. This sample comprised CD4+ T cells sorted from blood, obtained at week 4, from a patient treated with tofacitinib. The TCR originated in a human donor with alopecia areata. The CDR3 loop reads CASSPRTGKDGYTF. In nucleotides, the CDR3 is TGTGCCAGCAGTCCCCGGACAGGGAAGGATGGCTACACCTTC.